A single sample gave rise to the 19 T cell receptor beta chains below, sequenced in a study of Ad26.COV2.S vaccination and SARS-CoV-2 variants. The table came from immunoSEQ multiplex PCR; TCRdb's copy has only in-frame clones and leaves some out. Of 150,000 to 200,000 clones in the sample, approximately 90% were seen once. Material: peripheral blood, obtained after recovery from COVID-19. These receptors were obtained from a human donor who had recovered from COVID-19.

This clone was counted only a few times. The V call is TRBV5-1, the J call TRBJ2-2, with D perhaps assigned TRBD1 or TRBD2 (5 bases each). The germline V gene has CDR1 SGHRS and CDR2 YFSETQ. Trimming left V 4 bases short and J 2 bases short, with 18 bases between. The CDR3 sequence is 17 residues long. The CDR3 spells CASSIMAGTFNTGELFF. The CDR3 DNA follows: TGCGCCAGCAGCATAATGGCCGGGACCTTCAACACCGGGGAGCTGTTTTTT.

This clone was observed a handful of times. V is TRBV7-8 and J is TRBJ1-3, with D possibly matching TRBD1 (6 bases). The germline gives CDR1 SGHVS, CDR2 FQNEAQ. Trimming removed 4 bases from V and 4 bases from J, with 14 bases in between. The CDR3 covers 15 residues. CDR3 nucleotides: TGTGCCAGCAGCTCAACAGGGTATCGGGGAAACACCATATATTTT. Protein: CASSSTGYRGNTIYF.

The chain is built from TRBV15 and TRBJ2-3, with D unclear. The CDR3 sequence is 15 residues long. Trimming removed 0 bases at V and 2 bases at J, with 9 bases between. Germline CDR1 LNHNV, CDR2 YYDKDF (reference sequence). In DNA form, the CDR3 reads TGTGCCACCAGCAGAGATAAACTCCTCACAGATACGCAGTATTTT. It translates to CATSRDKLLTDTQYF.

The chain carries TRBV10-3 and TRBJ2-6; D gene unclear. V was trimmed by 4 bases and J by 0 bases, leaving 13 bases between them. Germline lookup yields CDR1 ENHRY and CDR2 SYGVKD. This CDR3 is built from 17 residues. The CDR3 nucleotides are TGTGCCATCAGTGGGGCAGTTGATAACTCTGGGGCCAACGTCCTGACTTTC. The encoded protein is CAISGAVDNSGANVLTF.

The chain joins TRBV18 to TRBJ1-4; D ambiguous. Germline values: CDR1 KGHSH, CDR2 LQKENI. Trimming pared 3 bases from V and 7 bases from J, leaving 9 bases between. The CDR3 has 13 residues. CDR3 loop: CASSPNWGEKLFF. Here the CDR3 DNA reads TGTGCCAGCTCACCCAATTGGGGTGAAAAACTGTTTTTT.

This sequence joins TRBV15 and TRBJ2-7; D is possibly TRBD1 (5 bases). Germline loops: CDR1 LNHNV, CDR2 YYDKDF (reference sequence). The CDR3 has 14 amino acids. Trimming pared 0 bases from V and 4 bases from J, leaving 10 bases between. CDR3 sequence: CATSREGVGYEQYF. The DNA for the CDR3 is TGTGCCACCAGCAGAGAAGGGGTCGGGTACGAGCAGTACTTC.

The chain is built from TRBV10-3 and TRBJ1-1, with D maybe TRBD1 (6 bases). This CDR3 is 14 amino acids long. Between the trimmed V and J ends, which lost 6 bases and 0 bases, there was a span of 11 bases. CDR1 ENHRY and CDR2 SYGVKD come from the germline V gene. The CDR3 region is CAIRGDTVNTEAFF. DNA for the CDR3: TGTGCCATCAGAGGGGACACCGTGAACACTGAAGCTTTCTTT.

This CDR3 is CASSGARTSGNNEQFF. In DNA form, the CDR3 reads TGTGCCAGCAGTGGTGCCCGGACTAGCGGCAACAATGAGCAGTTCTTC. The chain uses TRBV25-1 and TRBJ2-1; 10 nucleotides match TRBD2. The CDR3 extends over 16 amino acids. Looked up from germline, CDR1 is MGHDK and CDR2 is SYGVNS. V was pared by 4 bases and J by 5 bases, with 8 bases of the junction left unmatched.

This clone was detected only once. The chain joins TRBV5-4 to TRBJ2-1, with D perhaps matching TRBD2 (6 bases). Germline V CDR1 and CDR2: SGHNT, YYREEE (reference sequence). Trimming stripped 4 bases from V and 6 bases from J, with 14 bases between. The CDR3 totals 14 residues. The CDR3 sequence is CASSPGLSGNEQFF. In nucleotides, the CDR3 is TGTGCCAGCAGCCCGGGACTTAGTGGCAATGAGCAGTTCTTC. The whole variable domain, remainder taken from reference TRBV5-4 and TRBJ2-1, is ETGVTQSPTHLIKTRGQQVTLRCSSQSGHNTVSWYQQALGQGPQFIFQYYREEENGRGNFPPRFSGLQFPNYSSELNVNALELDDSALYLCASSPGLSGNEQFFGPGTRLTVL.

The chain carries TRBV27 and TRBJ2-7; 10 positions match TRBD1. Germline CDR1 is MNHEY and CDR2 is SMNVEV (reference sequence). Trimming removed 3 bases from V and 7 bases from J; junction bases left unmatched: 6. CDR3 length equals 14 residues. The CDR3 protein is CASSFGTGAAEQYF. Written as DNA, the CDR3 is TGTGCCAGCAGTTTCGGGACAGGGGCTGCGGAGCAGTACTTC.

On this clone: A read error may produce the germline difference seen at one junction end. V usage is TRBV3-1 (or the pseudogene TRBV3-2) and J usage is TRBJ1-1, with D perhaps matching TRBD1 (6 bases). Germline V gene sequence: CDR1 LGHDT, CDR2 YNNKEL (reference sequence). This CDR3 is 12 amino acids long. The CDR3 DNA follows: TGTGCCAGCAGCCACCGGGACACCGAAGCTTTCTTT. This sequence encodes CASSHRDTEAFF.

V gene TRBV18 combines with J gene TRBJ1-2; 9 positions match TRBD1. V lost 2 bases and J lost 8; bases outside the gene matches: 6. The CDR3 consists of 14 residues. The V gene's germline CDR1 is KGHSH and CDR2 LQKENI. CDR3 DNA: TGTGCCAGCTCACCAGTGAACAGGGGGCGAGGCTACACCTTC. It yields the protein CASSPVNRGRGYTF.

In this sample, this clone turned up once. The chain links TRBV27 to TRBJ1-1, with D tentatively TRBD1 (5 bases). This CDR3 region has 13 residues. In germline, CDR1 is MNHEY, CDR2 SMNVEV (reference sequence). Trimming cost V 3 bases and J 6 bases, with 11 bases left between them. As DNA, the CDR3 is TGTGCCAGCAGTTTCAGAGGGGTCGCTGAAGCTTTCTTT. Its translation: CASSFRGVAEAFF.

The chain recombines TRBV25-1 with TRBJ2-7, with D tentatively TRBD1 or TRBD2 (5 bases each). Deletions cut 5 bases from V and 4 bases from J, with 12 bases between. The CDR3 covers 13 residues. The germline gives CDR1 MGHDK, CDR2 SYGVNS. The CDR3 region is CASSYGDGYEQYF. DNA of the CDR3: TGTGCCAGCAGTTATGGGGACGGATACGAGCAGTACTTC.

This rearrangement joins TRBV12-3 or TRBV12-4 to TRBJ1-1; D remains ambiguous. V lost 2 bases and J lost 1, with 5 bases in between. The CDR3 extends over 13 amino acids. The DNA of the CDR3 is TGTGCCAGCAGTTTACCAAGGAACACTGAAGCTTTCTTT. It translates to CASSLPRNTEAFF.

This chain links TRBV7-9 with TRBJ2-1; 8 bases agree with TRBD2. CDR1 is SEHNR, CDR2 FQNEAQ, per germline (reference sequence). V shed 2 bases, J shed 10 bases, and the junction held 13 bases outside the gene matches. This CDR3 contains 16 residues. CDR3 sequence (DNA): TGTGCCAGCAGCTTATCCTCATCCAGCGGGAGAGGCGAGCAGTTCTTC. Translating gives CASSLSSSSGRGEQFF.

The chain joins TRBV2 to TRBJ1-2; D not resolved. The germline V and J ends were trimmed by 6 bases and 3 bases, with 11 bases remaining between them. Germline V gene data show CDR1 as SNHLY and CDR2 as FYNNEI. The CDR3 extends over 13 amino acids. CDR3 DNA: TGTGCCAGCAGGTTTGGCAAGTACTATGGCTACACCTTC. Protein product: CASRFGKYYGYTF.

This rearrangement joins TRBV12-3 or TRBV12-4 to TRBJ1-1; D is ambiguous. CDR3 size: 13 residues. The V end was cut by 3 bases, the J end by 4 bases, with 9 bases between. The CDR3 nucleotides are TGTGCCAGCAGTTTGCAGTCGAGCACTGAAGCTTTCTTT. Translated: CASSLQSSTEAFF.

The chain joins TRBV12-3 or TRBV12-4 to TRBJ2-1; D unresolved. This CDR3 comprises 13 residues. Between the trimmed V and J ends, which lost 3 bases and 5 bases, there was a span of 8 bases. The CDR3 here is CASSLASNNEQFF. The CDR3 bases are TGTGCCAGCAGTTTGGCTAGTAACAATGAGCAGTTCTTC.